Presented here are 27 T cell receptor beta chains from one specimen sequenced in a study of CD8 T cells in Susac syndrome. Reverse transcription used roughly 0.5 to 1 ug RNA and random hexamers. In TCRdb, the immunoSEQ multiplex PCR reads were re-called with MiXCR into one record per CDR3 protein. This table has roughly 130,000 distinct CDR3 sequences, under 96% appearing once. The sequenced sample consisted of CD4+ T cells from PBMCs. These receptor sequences come from a human donor with Susac syndrome.

The rearrangement links TRBV18 to TRBJ1-1; D remains ambiguous. Germline values: CDR1 KGHSH, CDR2 LQKENI. V dropped 2 bases and J dropped 2 bases, with 6 bases sitting between them. This CDR3 spans 13 amino acids. The chain's CDR3 is CASSPGPNTEAFF. CDR3 nucleotide sequence: TGTGCCAGCTCACCAGGGCCCAACACTGAAGCTTTCTTT.

V is TRBV3-1 and J is TRBJ2-2; D uncertain. Trimming shortened V by 0 bases and J by 4 bases, and 6 bases separated the two germline ends. The CDR3 spans 14 residues. Germline CDR1 is LGHDT and CDR2 is YNNKEL (reference sequence). The CDR3 here is CASSQDFITGELFF. The DNA for the CDR3 is TGTGCCAGCAGCCAAGATTTCATCACCGGGGAGCTGTTTTTT. The full variable domain, in which reference TRBV3-1 and TRBJ2-2 provide the parts outside the CDR3, is DTAVSQTPKYLVTQMGNDKSIKCEQNLGHDTMYWYKQDSKKFLKIMFSYNNKELIINETVPNRFSPKSPDKAHLNLHINSLELGDSAVYFCASSQDFITGELFFGEGSRLTVL.

The chain uses TRBV29-1 and TRBJ1-1, with D hard to call. Germline CDR1 is SQVTM and CDR2 is ANQGSEA. Trimming removed 6 bases from V and 5 bases from J, with 16 bases in between. This CDR3 spans 13 amino acids. The CDR3 nucleotides read TGCAGCGTCAAAGGCCGCTTGAGAACTGAAGCTTTCTTT. It yields the protein CSVKGRLRTEAFF.

The J gene is TRBJ2-7, the V gene TRBV20-1; 9 bases fit TRBD1. Per germline, CDR1 DFQATT and CDR2 SNEGSKA (reference sequence). V was pared by 5 bases and J by 7 bases, with 12 bases of the junction left unmatched. The CDR3 extends over 14 amino acids. The CDR3 loop is CSAPGQGIKGEQYF. The CDR3 DNA follows: TGCAGTGCTCCAGGACAGGGGATCAAGGGTGAGCAGTACTTC.

The chain is built from TRBV5-6 and TRBJ2-1; the D is unclear. V was shortened by 2 bases and J by 6 bases, with 12 bases between the two germline ends. From germline, CDR1 is SGHDT and CDR2 YYEEEE. CDR3 length equals 14 residues. CDR3 sequence: CASSFLGKSNEQFF. In DNA form, the CDR3 reads TGTGCCAGCAGCTTTCTAGGGAAATCCAATGAGCAGTTCTTC.

V is TRBV28 and J is TRBJ2-7; TRBD2 aligns across 10 bases. Germline V gives CDR1 MDHEN, CDR2 SYDVKM. The CDR3 is 16 residues long. V was clipped by 6 bases and J by 2 bases; unmatched bases: 10. The CDR3 loop is CASRMGGTSETYEQYF. Written as DNA, the CDR3 is TGTGCCAGCAGGATGGGAGGGACTAGCGAAACCTACGAGCAGTACTTC.

CDR3: CSARDLSKGNEQFF. CDR3 coding DNA: TGCAGTGCTAGAGATCTTAGTAAAGGCAATGAGCAGTTCTTC. The genes are TRBV20-1 and TRBJ2-1, with no clear D. The CDR3 runs 14 residues. The germline CDR1 and CDR2 sequences are DFQATT and SNEGSKA (reference sequence). The V end was cut by 0 bases, the J end by 6 bases, with 12 bases between.

V is TRBV15 and J is TRBJ1-1; D uncertain. V dropped 0 bases and J dropped 3 bases, with 14 bases sitting between them. Per the germline V gene, CDR1 is LNHNV and CDR2 is YYDKDF (reference sequence). The CDR3 totals 16 residues. The CDR3: CATSRDRPARYTEAFF. For the CDR3, the DNA is TGTGCCACCAGCAGAGATCGGCCAGCGAGGTACACTGAAGCTTTCTTT.

Only one count was recorded for this clonotype. The chain employs TRBV19 and TRBJ2-1; D possibly corresponds to TRBD2 (5 bases). This CDR3 spans 14 amino acids. The germline gives CDR1 LNHDA, CDR2 SQIVND (reference sequence). Trimming took off 5 bases at V and 7 bases at J, with 15 bases between the two ends. For the CDR3, the DNA is TGTGCCAGTAGTCCTGGACCCACGGGAAATGAGCAGTTCTTC. It specifies CASSPGPTGNEQFF.

The V gene is TRBV4-3, the J gene TRBJ2-2, with D uncertain. CDR3 size: 13 residues. Germline values: CDR1 LGHNA, CDR2 YSLEER. V was pared by 0 bases and J by 3 bases, with 2 bases between. DNA of the CDR3: TGCGCCAGCAGCCAAGAGCACACCGGGGAGCTGTTTTTT. Protein sequence: CASSQEHTGELFF.

The rearrangement uses TRBV7-9 and TRBJ2-5; 10 positions agree with TRBD2. Looked up from germline, CDR1 is SEHNR and CDR2 is FQNEAQ (reference sequence). The CDR3 runs to 16 residues. V lost 2 bases to trimming and J lost 5 bases; unmatched junction nucleotides: 8. In nucleotides, the CDR3 is TGTGCCAGCAGCTTAACGGTCGTGACTAGCGGGGAGACCCAGTACTTC. Protein sequence: CASSLTVVTSGETQYF.

The J gene is TRBJ1-2, the V gene TRBV12-3 or TRBV12-4; D unclear. With 3 bases removed from V and 2 bases from J, the gap between germline ends came to 10 bases. There are 14 residues in the CDR3. DNA of the CDR3: TGTGCCAGCAGTTTCCGGACGGCGAACTATGGCTACACCTTC. Translating it yields CASSFRTANYGYTF.

V is TRBV7-9 and J is TRBJ1-2; the D is unclear. Trimming shortened V by 1 base and J by 2 bases, and 8 bases separated the two germline ends. The CDR3 is made up of 14 amino acids. Germline assignment: CDR1 SEHNR and CDR2 FQNEAQ (reference sequence). The CDR3 bases are TGTGCCAGCAGCTTAGATTCCGGGAACTATGGCTACACCTTC. It specifies CASSLDSGNYGYTF.

Only one count was recorded for this clonotype. An end of the junction differs from the germline gene, which may be a read error. The chain uses TRBV20-1 and TRBJ1-2, with D tentatively TRBD1 (5 bases). The CDR3 spans 13 residues. Germline CDR1 and CDR2: DFQATT and SNEGSKA (reference sequence). CDR3 sequence: CSASREGAYRYTF. The CDR3 DNA is TGCAGTGCTAGCAGGGAAGGGGCCTATCGCTACACCTTC.

The gene calls are TRBV28 and TRBJ2-7, with 7 bases identical to TRBD2. The CDR3 runs to 15 residues. Germline CDR1 reads MDHEN; CDR2 reads SYDVKM. Trimming removed 5 bases from V and 2 bases from J; junction bases left unmatched: 9. CDR3 in amino acids: CASSPWGGRTYEQYF. CDR3 in DNA: TGTGCCAGCAGTCCTTGGGGCGGGAGAACCTACGAGCAGTACTTC.

The chain carries TRBV20-1 and TRBJ2-1; 7 positions agree with TRBD2. J gave up 6 bases and V 4 bases, and 6 bases lay outside the gene matches. Germline V gene lookup returns CDR1 DFQATT and CDR2 SNEGSKA (reference sequence). This CDR3 region has 13 residues. In DNA form, the CDR3 reads TGCAGTGCTACTTTTTGGGGGGGCAATGAGCAGTTCTTC. It codes for CSATFWGGNEQFF.

V is TRBV24-1 and J is TRBJ2-1; D is undetermined. V was trimmed by 2 bases and J by 9 bases, leaving 19 bases between them. The germline CDR1 and CDR2 sequences are KGHDR and SFDVKD. The CDR3 is 16 residues long. The CDR3 DNA reads as TGTGCCACCAGTGATTCGCCTCCTCGTCCGGCCAGTGAGCAGTTCTTC. Its translation: CATSDSPPRPASEQFF.

This rearrangement joins TRBV20-1 to TRBJ2-1, with D maybe TRBD2 (6 bases). This CDR3 is built from 15 residues. Germline CDR1 is DFQATT and CDR2 is SNEGSKA (reference sequence). Trimming pared 5 bases from V and 0 bases from J, leaving 14 bases between. CDR3 amino acids: CSAGKAGSSYNEQFF. Here the CDR3 DNA reads TGCAGTGCTGGAAAAGCGGGCAGCTCCTACAATGAGCAGTTCTTC.

The chain recombines TRBV20-1 with TRBJ2-7, with no clear D. The V gene lost 6 bases and the J gene lost 5 bases, with 8 bases spanning the gap. CDR3 length: 10 residues. Germline V lookup: CDR1 DFQATT, CDR2 SNEGSKA (reference sequence). CDR3 sequence (DNA): TGCAGTGCCCGGACGGACGAGCAGTACTTC. Translating gives CSARTDEQYF.

The J gene is TRBJ1-1, the V gene TRBV19; a possible D gene is TRBD1 (6 bases). This CDR3 has 13 residues. Germline-derived CDR1 and CDR2 are LNHDA and SQIVND (reference sequence). V was cut by 7 bases and J by 0 bases, with 9 bases left in between. CDR3 sequence: CASMRQVNTEAFF. CDR3 in DNA: TGTGCCAGTATGAGACAGGTGAACACTGAAGCTTTCTTT.

The chain employs TRBV2 and TRBJ1-5; 8 bases are shared with TRBD1. The CDR3 is 13 residues long. In germline, CDR1 is SNHLY, CDR2 FYNNEI. J gave up 4 bases and V 11 bases, and 7 bases lay outside the gene matches. The CDR3 region is CAGSGQGNQPQHF. The CDR3 DNA follows: TGTGCCGGATCCGGACAGGGAAATCAGCCCCAGCATTTT.

This clonotype was seen a few times. CDR3 bases: TGTGCCTGGAGTGTAAAGGGGTCCTATGGCTACACCTTC. Translating gives CAWSVKGSYGYTF. The chain combines TRBV30 with TRBJ1-2; perhaps TRBD1 as D (5 bases). This CDR3 comprises 13 residues. V was shortened by 0 bases and J by 4 bases, with 9 bases between the two germline ends. CDR1 is GTSNPN and CDR2 is SVGIG in the germline V gene (reference sequence).

The chain employs TRBV19 and TRBJ1-1; TRBD1 agrees at 7 bases. The CDR3 is made up of 14 amino acids. V gave up 7 bases and J gave up 5 bases; unmatched junction bases: 10. Germline loops: CDR1 LNHDA, CDR2 SQIVND (reference sequence). CDR3 protein: CASNFRDRGTEAFF. DNA for the CDR3: TGTGCCAGTAACTTCAGGGACAGAGGGACTGAAGCTTTCTTT.

The chain has TRBV28 and TRBJ2-1; maybe TRBD2 (5 bases). The CDR3 length is 13 residues. Trimming shortened V by 5 bases and J by 4 bases, and 9 bases separated the two germline ends. Germline CDR1 reads MDHEN; CDR2 reads SYDVKM. CDR3 residues: CASSDPGYNEQFF. DNA for the CDR3: TGTGCCAGCAGTGACCCGGGGTACAATGAGCAGTTCTTC.

As DNA, the CDR3 is TGCAGCGTTGAAGTTGTGTACGTGAACACTGAAGCTTTCTTT. Translation gives CSVEVVYVNTEAFF. The V gene is TRBV29-1, the J gene TRBJ1-1; no definite D call. The CDR3 sequence is 14 residues long. Germline V lookup: CDR1 SQVTM, CDR2 ANQGSEA. V lost 1 base to trimming and J lost 0 bases, with 9 bases between them. The full variable domain, completed using reference TRBV29-1 and TRBJ1-1, is SAVISQKPSRDICQRGTSLTIQCQVDSQVTMMFWYRQQPGQSLTLIATANQGSEATYESGFVIDKFPISRPNLTFSTLTVSNMSPEDSSIYLCSVEVVYVNTEAFFGQGTRLTVV.

The chain is built from TRBV3-1 and TRBJ2-5; tentative D call: TRBD2 (5 bases). Germline V gene data show CDR1 as LGHDT and CDR2 as YNNKEL (reference sequence). The CDR3 totals 15 residues. V shed 0 bases and J shed 4 bases, with 12 bases lying between them. The CDR3 bases are TGTGCCAGCAGCCAAGAGGTGGGAGTGTCAGAGACCCAGTACTTC. As protein: CASSQEVGVSETQYF.

The CDR3 nucleotides are TGTGCCAGCAGCGAAGCCGGACAGGGTTTCCGTGAGCAGTTCTTC. This codes for CASSEAGQGFREQFF. The rearrangement uses TRBV7-3 and TRBJ2-1; 8 nucleotides match TRBD1. Germline loops: CDR1 SGHTA, CDR2 FQGTGA. CDR3 length: 15 residues. With V trimmed by 5 bases and J by 9 bases, 12 bases remained unmatched.